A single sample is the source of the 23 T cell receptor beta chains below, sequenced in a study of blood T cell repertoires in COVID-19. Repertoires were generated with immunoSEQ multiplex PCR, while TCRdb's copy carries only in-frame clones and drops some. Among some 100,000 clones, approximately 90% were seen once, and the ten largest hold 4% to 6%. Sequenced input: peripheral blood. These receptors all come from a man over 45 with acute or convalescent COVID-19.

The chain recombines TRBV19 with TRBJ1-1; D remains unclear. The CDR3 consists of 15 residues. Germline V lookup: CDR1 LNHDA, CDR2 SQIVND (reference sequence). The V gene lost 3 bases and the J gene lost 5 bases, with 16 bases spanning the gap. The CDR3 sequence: CASSMGPGIRTEAFF. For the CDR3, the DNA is TGTGCCAGTAGTATGGGCCCGGGGATTCGGACTGAAGCTTTCTTT.

The chain's CDR3 is CASRAAGTGDEQYF. CDR3 sequence (DNA): TGTGCCAGCAGAGCCGCCGGGACAGGGGACGAGCAGTACTTC. V gene TRBV3-1 (or the pseudogene TRBV3-2) combines with J gene TRBJ2-7, with 10 bases that match TRBD1. This CDR3 comprises 14 residues. Trimming cost V 6 bases and J 5 bases; bases outside gene matches: 7. Germline assignment: CDR1 LGHDT and CDR2 YNNKEL (reference sequence).

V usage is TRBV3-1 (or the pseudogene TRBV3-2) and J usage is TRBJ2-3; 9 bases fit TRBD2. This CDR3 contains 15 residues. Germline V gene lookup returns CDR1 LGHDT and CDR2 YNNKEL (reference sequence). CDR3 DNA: TGTGGCAGACCGGGACTAGCTATTTACACAGATACGCAGTATTTT. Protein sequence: CGRPGLAIYTDTQYF.

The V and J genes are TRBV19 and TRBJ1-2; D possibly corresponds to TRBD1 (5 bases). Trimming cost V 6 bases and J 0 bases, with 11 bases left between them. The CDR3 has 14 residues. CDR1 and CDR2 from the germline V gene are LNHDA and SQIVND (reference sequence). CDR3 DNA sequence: TGTGCCAGTAGAGACAGCCACCCTAACTATGGCTACACCTTC. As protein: CASRDSHPNYGYTF.

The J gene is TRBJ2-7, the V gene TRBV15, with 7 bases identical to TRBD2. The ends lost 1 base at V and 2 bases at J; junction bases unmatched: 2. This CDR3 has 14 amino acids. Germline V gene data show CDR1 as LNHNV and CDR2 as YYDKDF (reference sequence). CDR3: CATSRVGGAYEQYF. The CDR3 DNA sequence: TGTGCCACCAGCAGAGTTGGGGGGGCCTACGAGCAGTACTTC.

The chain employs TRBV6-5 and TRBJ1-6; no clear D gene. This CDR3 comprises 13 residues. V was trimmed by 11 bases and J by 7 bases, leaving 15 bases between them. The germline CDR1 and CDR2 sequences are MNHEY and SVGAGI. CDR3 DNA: TGTGCCGCTTCCGCGGTCCTCAATTCACCCCTCCACTTT. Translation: CAASAVLNSPLHF.

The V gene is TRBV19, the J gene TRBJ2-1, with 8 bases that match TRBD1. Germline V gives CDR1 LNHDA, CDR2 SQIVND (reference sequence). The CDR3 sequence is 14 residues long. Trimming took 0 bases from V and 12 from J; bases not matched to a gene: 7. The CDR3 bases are TGTGCCAGTAGTATAGAGGACAGGGTCAGAAGGCAGTTCTTC. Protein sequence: CASSIEDRVRRQFF.

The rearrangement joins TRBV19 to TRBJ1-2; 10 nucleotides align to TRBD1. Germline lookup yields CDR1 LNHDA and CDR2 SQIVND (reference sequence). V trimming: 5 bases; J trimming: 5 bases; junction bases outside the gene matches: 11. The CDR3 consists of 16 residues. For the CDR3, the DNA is TGTGCCAGTAGTGCTATTCCGAAGGACAGGGGGTATGGCTACACCTTC. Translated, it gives CASSAIPKDRGYGYTF. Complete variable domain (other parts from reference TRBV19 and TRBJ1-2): DGGITQSPKYLFRKEGQNVTLSCEQNLNHDAMYWYRQDPGQGLRLIYYSQIVNDFQKGDIAEGYSVSREKKESFPLTVTSAQKNPTAFYLCASSAIPKDRGYGYTFGSGTRLTVV.

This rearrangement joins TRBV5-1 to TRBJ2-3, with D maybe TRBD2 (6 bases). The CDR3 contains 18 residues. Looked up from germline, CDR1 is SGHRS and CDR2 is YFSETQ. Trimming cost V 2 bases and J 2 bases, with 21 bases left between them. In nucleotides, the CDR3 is TGCGCCAGCAGCTTTGCAGCGGGCAATCGGAAAACCACAGATACGCAGTATTTT. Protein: CASSFAAGNRKTTDTQYF.

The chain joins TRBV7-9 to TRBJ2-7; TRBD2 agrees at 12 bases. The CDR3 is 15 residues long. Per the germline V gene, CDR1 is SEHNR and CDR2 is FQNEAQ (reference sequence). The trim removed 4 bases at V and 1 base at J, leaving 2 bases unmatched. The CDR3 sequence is CASSSTSGSSYEQYF. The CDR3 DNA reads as TGTGCCAGCAGCTCGACTAGCGGGAGTTCCTACGAGCAGTACTTC. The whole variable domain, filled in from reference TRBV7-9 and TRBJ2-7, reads DTGVSQNPRHKITKRGQNVTFRCDPISEHNRLYWYRQTLGQGPEFLTYFQNEAQLEKSRLLSDRFSAERPKGSFSTLEIQRTEQGDSAMYLCASSSTSGSSYEQYFGPGTRLTVT.

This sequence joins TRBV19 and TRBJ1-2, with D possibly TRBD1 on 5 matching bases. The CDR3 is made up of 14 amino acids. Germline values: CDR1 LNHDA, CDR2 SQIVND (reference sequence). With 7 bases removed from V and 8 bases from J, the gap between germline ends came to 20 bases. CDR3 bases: TGTGCCAGTAAGGGGCAGCCCCAGAGAGTGGGCTACACCTTC. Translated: CASKGQPQRVGYTF.

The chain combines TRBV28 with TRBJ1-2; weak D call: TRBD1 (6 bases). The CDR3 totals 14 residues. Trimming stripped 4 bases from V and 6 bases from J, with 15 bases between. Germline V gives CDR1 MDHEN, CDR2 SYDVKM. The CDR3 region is CASSSPGHPNGYTF. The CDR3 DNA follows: TGTGCCAGCAGTTCTCCGGGACACCCAAATGGCTACACCTTC.

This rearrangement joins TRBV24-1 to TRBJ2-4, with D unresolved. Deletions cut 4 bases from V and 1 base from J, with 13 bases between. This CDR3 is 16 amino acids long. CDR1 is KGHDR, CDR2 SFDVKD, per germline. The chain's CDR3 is CATSDPGHLAKNIQYF. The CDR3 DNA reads TGTGCCACCAGTGACCCGGGTCATTTGGCCAAAAACATTCAGTACTTC.

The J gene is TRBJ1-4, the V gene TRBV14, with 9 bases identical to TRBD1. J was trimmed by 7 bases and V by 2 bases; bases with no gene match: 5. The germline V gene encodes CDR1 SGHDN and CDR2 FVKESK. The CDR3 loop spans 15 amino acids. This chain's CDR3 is CASSQNRGRSEKLFF. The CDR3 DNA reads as TGTGCCAGCAGCCAAAACAGGGGGCGGAGTGAAAAACTGTTTTTT.

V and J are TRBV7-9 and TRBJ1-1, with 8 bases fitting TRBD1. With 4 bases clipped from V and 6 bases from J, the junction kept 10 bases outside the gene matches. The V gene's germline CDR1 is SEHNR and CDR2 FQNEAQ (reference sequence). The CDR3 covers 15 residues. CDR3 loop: CASSYGQGQFAEAFF. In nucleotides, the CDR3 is TGTGCCAGCAGCTATGGACAGGGACAGTTTGCTGAAGCTTTCTTT.

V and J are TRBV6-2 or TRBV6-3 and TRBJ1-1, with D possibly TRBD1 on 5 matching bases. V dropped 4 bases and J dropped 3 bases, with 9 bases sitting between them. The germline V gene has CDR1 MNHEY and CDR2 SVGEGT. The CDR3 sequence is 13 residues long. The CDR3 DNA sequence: TGTGCCAGCAGTTTATCAGGGTACACTGAAGCTTTCTTT. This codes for CASSLSGYTEAFF.

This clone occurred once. CDR3 sequence reads: CASREGAGTDTQYF. The CDR3 nucleotides are TGTGCCAGCAGAGAGGGGGCGGGCACAGATACGCAGTATTTT. The chain joins TRBV27 to TRBJ2-3, with TRBD1 matching over 7 bases. After removal of 6 bases from V and 1 base from J, the junction contained 4 bases not matched to a gene. The CDR3 has 14 amino acids. CDR1 MNHEY and CDR2 SMNVEV come from the germline V gene (reference sequence).

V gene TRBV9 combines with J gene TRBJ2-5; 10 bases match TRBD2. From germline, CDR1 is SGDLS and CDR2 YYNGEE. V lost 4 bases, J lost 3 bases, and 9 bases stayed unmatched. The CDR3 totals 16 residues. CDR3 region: CASSPSAGGGKETQYF. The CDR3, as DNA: TGTGCCAGCAGCCCCTCAGCGGGAGGGGGCAAAGAGACCCAGTACTTC.

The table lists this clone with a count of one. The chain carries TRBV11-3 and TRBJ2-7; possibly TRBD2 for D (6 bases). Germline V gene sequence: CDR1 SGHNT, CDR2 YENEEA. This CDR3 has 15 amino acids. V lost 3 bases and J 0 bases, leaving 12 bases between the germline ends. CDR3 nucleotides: TGTGCCAGCAGCTTTGGGGCCGGGAGCTCCTACGAGCAGTACTTC. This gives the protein CASSFGAGSSYEQYF.

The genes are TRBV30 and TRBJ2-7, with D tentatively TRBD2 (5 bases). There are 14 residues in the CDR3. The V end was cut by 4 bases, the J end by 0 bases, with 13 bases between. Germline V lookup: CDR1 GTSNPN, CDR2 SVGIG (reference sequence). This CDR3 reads CAWNLAGISYEQYF. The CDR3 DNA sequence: TGTGCCTGGAACCTAGCCGGGATCTCCTACGAGCAGTACTTC.

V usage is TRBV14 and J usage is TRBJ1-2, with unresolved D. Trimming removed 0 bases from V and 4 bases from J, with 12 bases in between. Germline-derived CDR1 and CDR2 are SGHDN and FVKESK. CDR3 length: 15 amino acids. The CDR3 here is CASSQDRRTGYGYTF. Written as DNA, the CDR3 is TGTGCCAGCAGCCAAGATAGGAGAACCGGCTATGGCTACACCTTC.

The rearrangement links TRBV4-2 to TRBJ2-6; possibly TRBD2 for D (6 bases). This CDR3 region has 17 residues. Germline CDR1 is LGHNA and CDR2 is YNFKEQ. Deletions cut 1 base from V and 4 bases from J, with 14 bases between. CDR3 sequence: CASSQGGVASGANVLTF. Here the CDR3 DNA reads TGTGCCAGCAGCCAAGGGGGGGTAGCATCCGGGGCCAACGTCCTGACTTTC.

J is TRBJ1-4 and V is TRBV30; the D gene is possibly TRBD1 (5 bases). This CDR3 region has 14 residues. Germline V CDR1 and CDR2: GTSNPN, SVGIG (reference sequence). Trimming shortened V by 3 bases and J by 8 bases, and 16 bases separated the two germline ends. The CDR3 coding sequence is TGTGCCTGGAGCCCAGGGTTATTGGAAGAAAAACTGTTTTTT. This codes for CAWSPGLLEEKLFF.